This T cell receptor (beta chain) was recovered during a study of T cells expressing NK-cell markers. Study details: The TCR beta repertoires originated in sorted CD3+CD56+NKG2C+, CD3+CD56+NKG2C- and CD3+CD56-NKG2C+ T cells. The study, taken as a whole, reports: In four donors, dominant clonotypes made up about 25-60.1% of CD3+CD56-NKG2C+ cells.

To note about this clonotype: Antigen unknown.

Synthesis of TCR beta cDNA relied on 5'RACE template switching carrying UMIs. Using the 5' RACE reads, TCRdb records one entry per CDR3 protein without DNA. The sample table sets out about 190,000 distinct CDR3 sequences. Sequenced material: blood T cells: a sorted CD56 or NKG2C T cell subset, CD4+ or CD8+ T cells, or bulk PBMC T cells (not recorded which). This receptor was obtained from a man between 18 and 69 years old in good health.

The CDR3 loop reads CASSPGAGWNYGYTF. The rearrangement uses TRBV7-9 and TRBJ1-2; TCRdb's D gene call, TRBD1, goes unchecked for lack of DNA. CDR1 is SEHNR, CDR2 FQNEAQ, per germline (reference sequence). The CDR3 is 15 amino acids.